This T cell receptor beta chain came from a study of neoadjuvant anti-PD-1 for oral cavity cancer. Study details: Patients mostly received three to four biweekly nivolumab doses at 3 mg/kg before surgery.

This clone was seen a handful of times. Antigen specificity is unknown. Study-wide results and limits: Post-nivolumab, blood T cell clonality was significantly elevated in non-responders.

The repertoire was sequenced with immunoSEQ multiplex PCR; TCRdb's copy has only in-frame clones and lacks some. Of tens of thousands of clones listed, around 85% are singletons. The time point was: after neoadjuvant nivolumab, at surgical resection. V lost 6 bases, J lost 3 bases, and 6 bases lay in between. CDR3 length equals 12 residues. The germline CDR1 and CDR2 sequences are MNHNY and SVGAGI (reference sequence). This receptor was obtained from a person aged 35-79 years with oral cavity squamous cell carcinoma. The sample consisted of PBMCs, taken after nivolumab (anti-PD-1) treatment. The J gene is TRBJ1-3, the V gene TRBV6-6; D is undetermined. The CDR3 protein is CASSAHGNTIYF. CDR3 nucleotide sequence: TGTGCCAGCAGCGCACATGGAAACACCATATATTTT.